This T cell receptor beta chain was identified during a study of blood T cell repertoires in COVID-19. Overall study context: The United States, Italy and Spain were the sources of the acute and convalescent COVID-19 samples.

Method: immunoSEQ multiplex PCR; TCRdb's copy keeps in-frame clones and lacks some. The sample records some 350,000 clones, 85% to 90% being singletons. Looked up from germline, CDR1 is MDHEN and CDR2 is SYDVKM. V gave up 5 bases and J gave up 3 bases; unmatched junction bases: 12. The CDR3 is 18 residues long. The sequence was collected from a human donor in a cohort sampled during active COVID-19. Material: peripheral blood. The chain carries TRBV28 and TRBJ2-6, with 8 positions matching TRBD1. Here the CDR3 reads CASSTWTGPDFGANVLTF. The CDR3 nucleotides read TGTGCCAGCAGTACCTGGACAGGGCCCGACTTTGGGGCCAACGTCCTGACTTTC.